The 4 T cell receptor beta chains given below trace back to one sample, sequenced in a study of T-cell reconstitution after alpha-beta-depleted transplantation in children. Unique molecular identifiers were used in preparing the TCRbeta library. In TCRdb, the PCR reads were re-called with MiXCR into one record per CDR3 protein. The sample contains just under 250,000 distinct CDR3 sequences, roughly 24% of which appear only once. Sequencing used PBMCs, obtained before TCRalphabeta/CD19-depleted stem cell transplant. Every receptor here comes from a girl aged 2 to 9 with Fanconi anemia, due to receive a stem cell transplant.

The sample holds many counts of this clonotype. The J gene is TRBJ2-7, the V gene TRBV4-1; 10 bases align to TRBD1. J gave up 3 bases and V 3 bases, and 8 bases lay outside the gene matches. Germline V gene data show CDR1 as MGHRA and CDR2 as YSYEKL. This CDR3 has 16 residues. The CDR3, as DNA: TGCGCCAGCAGCCATTCACCGGGACAGGGGTTCTACGAGCAGTACTTC. Translated: CASSHSPGQGFYEQYF.

This clonotype was recorded a few times. The chain recombines TRBV20-1 with TRBJ2-3; D is unclear. The CDR3 totals 11 residues. The germline gives CDR1 DFQATT, CDR2 SNEGSKA (reference sequence). Trimming stripped 5 bases from V and 8 bases from J, with 11 bases between. This CDR3 is CSALVFGTQYF. CDR3 bases: TGCAGTGCTCTGGTCTTCGGTACGCAGTATTTT.

About this clonotype itself: A read error may account for a junction end that differs from germline. The chain links TRBV28 to TRBJ2-1; the D is unclear. Germline CDR1 MDHEN, CDR2 SYDVKM. The CDR3 contains 11 residues. CDR3 loop: CASSDYNQQFF. In DNA, the CDR3 is TGTGCCAGCAGTGATTACAATCAGCAGTTCTTC.

This clonotype was detected a few times. The chain employs TRBV23-1 and TRBJ2-7, with TRBD2 matching 8 bases. TRBV23-1 is sorted into the ORF group, with uncertain function. J lost 5 bases, V lost 3 bases, and 6 bases had no gene match. The CDR3 is 14 residues long. CDR3 in DNA: TGCGCCAGCAGTCAGAGGGGACTAGTGGACGAGCAGTACTTC. This sequence encodes CASSQRGLVDEQYF.